This T cell receptor (beta chain) was obtained from a study of CD8 T cells in Susac syndrome. Regarding the study as a whole: Susac CD8+ clonal expansion peaked in TEMRA cells and active patients.

Germline V gene lookup returns CDR1 SGHRS and CDR2 YFSETQ. Between the trimmed V and J ends, which lost 1 base and 3 bases, there was a span of 14 bases. The CDR3 runs 15 residues. Concerning this clonotype itself: As yet, its antigen is unknown.

Random hexamers were used to reverse transcribe about 0.45 to 1 ug of RNA. TCRdb re-derived calls from the immunoSEQ multiplex PCR reads in MiXCR, one entry per CDR3 protein. The table records about 110,000 distinct CDR3 sequences, approximately 94% of them present only once. The source is a human donor with Susac syndrome. The sequenced sample consisted of CD8+ T cells from PBMCs. The V call is TRBV5-1, the J call TRBJ2-7, with D possibly being TRBD1 (5 bases). The CDR3 DNA reads as TGCGCCAGCAGCTTGTGGGCACAGGCCAACTACGAGCAGTACTTC. This translates into CASSLWAQANYEQYF.